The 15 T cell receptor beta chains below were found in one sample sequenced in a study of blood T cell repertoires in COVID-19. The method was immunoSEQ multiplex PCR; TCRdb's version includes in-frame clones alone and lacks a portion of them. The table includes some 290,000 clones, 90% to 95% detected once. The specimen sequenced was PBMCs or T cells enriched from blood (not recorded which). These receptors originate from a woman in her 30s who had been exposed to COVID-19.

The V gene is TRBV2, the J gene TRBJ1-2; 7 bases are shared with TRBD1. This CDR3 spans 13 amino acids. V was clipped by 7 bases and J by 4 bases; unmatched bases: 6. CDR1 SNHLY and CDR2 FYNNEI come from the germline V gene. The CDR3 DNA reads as TGTGCCAGCAATATCCGGGACAGCTATGGCTACACCTTC. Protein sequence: CASNIRDSYGYTF.

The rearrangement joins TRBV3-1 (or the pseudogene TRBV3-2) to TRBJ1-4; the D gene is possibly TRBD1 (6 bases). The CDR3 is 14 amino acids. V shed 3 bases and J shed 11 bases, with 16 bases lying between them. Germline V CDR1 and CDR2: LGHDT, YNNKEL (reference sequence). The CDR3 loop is CASSHGGRNEKLFF. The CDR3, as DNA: TGTGCCAGCAGCCATGGGGGCCGAAACGAGAAACTGTTTTTT.

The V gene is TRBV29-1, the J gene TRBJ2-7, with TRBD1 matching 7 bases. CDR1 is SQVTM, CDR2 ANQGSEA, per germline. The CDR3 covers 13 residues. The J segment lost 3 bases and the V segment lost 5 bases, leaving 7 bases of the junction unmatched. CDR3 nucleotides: TGCAGCGTTCTGGGACAGACGATCTACGAGCAGTACTTC. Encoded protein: CSVLGQTIYEQYF.

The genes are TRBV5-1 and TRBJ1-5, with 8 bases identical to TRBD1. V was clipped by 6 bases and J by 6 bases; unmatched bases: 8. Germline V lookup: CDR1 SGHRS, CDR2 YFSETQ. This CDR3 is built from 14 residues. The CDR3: CASKQGAGGQPQHF. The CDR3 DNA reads TGCGCCAGCAAGCAGGGGGCAGGGGGTCAGCCCCAGCATTTT. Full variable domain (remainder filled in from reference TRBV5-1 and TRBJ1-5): KAGVTQTPRYLIKTRGQQVTLSCSPISGHRSVSWYQQTPGQGLQFLFEYFSETQRNKGNFPGRFSGRQFSNSRSEMNVSTLELGDSALYLCASKQGAGGQPQHFGDGTRLSIL.

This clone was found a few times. CDR3 residues: CASSLQGTNSPLHF. The CDR3 coding sequence is TGCGCCAGCAGCTTACAGGGTACCAATTCACCCCTCCACTTT. The rearrangement links TRBV5-1 to TRBJ1-6; TRBD1 might be the D (6 bases). CDR3 size: 14 residues. V lost 2 bases and J 7 bases, leaving 10 bases between the germline ends. CDR1 is SGHRS and CDR2 is YFSETQ in the germline V gene.

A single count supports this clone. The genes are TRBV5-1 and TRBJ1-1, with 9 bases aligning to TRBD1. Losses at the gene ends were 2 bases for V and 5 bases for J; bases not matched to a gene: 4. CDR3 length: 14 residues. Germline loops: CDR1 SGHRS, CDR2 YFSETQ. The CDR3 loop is CASSLQGAGTEAFF. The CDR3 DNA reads TGCGCCAGCAGCTTACAGGGGGCTGGAACTGAAGCTTTCTTT.

CDR3 coding DNA: TGTGCCACCAGCAGAGTAGCGGGGGTGGGCAATGAGCAGTTCTTC. Protein: CATSRVAGVGNEQFF. The chain has TRBV15 and TRBJ2-1; 9 bases are a match to TRBD2. CDR3 length: 15 residues. The V gene end was trimmed by 1 base and the J gene end by 6 bases; junction bases not matched to a gene: 4. Germline CDR1 is LNHNV and CDR2 is YYDKDF (reference sequence).

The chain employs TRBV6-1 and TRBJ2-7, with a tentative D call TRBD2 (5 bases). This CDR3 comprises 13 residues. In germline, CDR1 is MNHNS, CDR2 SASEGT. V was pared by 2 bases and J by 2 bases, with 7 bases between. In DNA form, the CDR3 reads TGTGCCAGCAGTGAACGGGGAGCCTACGAGCAGTACTTC. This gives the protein CASSERGAYEQYF.

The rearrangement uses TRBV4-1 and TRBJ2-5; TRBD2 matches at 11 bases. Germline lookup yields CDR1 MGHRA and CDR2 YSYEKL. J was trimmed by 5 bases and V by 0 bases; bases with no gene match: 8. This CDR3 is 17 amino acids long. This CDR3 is CASSQDPLAGGWETQYF. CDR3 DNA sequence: TGCGCCAGCAGCCAAGATCCCCTAGCGGGGGGTTGGGAGACCCAGTACTTC.

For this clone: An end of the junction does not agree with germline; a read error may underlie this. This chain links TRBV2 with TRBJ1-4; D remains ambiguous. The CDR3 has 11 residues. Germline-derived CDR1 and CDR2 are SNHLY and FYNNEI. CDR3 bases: TGTGCCAGCAGTGAAGCGCGGCCTGTTTATTTT. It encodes CASSEARPVYF.

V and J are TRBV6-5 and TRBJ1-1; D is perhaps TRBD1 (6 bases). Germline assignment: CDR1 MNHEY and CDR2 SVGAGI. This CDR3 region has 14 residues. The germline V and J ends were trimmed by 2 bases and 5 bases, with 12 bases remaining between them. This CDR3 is CASSYQGSGTEAFF. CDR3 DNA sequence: TGTGCCAGCAGTTACCAGGGGTCGGGGACTGAAGCTTTCTTT.

CDR3 bases: TGTGCCAGCAGCGTAACCGGGACAGGGACTAGCACAGATACGCAGTATTTT. Protein sequence: CASSVTGTGTSTDTQYF. The chain combines TRBV9 with TRBJ2-3, with TRBD1 identical over 9 bases. Germline V gene sequence: CDR1 SGDLS, CDR2 YYNGEE. V shed 1 base and J 0 bases; nucleotides not matched to a gene: 6. The CDR3 is 17 amino acids.

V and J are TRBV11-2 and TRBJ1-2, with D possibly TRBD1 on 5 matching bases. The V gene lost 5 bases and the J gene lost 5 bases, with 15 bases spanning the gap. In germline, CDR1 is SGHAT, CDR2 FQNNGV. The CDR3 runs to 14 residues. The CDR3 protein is CASSPLRGGYGYTF. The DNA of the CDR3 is TGTGCCAGCAGCCCCCTCCGGGGGGGATATGGCTACACCTTC. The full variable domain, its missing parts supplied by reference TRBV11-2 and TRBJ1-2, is EAGVAQSPRYKIIEKRQSVAFWCNPISGHATLYWYQQILGQGPKLLIQFQNNGVVDDSQLPKDRFSAERLKGVDSTLKIQPAKLEDSAVYLCASSPLRGGYGYTFGSGTRLTVV.

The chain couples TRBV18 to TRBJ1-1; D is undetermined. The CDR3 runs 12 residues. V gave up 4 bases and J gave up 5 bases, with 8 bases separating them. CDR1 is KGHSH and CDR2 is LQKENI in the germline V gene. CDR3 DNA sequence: TGTGCCAGCTCACAGCCGGGGACTGAAGCTTTCTTT. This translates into CASSQPGTEAFF.

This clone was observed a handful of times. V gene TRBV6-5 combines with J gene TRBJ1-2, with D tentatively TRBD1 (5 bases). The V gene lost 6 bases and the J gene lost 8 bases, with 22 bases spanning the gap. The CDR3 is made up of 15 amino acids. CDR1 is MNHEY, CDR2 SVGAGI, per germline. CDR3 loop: CASSMGPLLSSGYTF. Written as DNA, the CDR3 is TGTGCCAGCAGCATGGGGCCACTTCTAAGCTCCGGCTACACCTTC.